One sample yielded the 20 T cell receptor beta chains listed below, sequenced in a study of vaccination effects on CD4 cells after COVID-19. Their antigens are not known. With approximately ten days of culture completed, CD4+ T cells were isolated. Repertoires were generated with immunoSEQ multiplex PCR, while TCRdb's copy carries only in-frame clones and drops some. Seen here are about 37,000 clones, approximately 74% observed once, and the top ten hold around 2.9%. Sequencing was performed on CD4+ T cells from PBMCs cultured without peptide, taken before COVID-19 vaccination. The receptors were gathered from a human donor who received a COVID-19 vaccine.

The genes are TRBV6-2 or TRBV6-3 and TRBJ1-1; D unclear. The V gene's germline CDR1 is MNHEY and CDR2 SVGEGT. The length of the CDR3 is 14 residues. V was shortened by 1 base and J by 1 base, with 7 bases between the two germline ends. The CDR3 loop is CASSYWEGNTEAFF. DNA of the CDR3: TGTGCCAGCAGTTACTGGGAGGGGAACACTGAAGCTTTCTTT.

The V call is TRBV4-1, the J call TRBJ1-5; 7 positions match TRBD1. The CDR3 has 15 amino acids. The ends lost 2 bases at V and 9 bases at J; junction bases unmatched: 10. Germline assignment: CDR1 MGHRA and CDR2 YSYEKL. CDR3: CASSQSGTARGPQHF. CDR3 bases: TGCGCCAGCAGCCAATCCGGGACAGCCCGCGGGCCCCAGCATTTT.

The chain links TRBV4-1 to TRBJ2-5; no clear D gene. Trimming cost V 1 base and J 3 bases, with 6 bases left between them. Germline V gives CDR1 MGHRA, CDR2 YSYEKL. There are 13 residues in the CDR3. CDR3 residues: CASSQGLEETQYF. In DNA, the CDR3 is TGCGCCAGCAGCCAAGGGTTGGAAGAGACCCAGTACTTC.

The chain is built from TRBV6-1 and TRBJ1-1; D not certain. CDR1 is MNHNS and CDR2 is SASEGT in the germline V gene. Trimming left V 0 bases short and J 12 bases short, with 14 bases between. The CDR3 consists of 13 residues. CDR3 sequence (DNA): TGTGCCAGCAGTGAAGCCGCATCGGCTCCGACTTTCTTT. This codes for CASSEAASAPTFF.

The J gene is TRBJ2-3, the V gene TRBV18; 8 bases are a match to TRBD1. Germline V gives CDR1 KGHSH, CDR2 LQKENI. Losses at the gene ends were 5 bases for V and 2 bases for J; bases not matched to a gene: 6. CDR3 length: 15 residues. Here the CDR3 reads CASSGRTGLTDTQYF. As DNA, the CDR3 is TGTGCCAGCTCAGGGCGGACAGGGCTCACAGATACGCAGTATTTT.

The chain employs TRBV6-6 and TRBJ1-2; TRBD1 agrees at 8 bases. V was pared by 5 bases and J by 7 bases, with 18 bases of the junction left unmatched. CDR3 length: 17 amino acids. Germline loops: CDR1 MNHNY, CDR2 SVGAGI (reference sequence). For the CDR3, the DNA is TGTGCCAGCAGTCCTCGCGGACAGGGAAGCAATCCAAGTGGCTACACCTTC. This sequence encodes CASSPRGQGSNPSGYTF.

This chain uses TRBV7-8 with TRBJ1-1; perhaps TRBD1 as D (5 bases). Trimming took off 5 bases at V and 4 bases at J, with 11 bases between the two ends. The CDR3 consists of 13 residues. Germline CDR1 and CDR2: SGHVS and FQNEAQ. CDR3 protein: CASSGRQSTEAFF. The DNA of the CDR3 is TGTGCCAGCAGCGGAAGACAGAGCACTGAAGCTTTCTTT. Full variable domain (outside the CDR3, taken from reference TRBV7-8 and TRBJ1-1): GAGVSQSPRYKVAKRGQDVALRCDPISGHVSLFWYQQALGQGPEFLTYFQNEAQLDKSGLPSDRFFAERPEGSVSTLKIQRTQQEDSAVYLCASSGRQSTEAFFGQGTRLTVV.

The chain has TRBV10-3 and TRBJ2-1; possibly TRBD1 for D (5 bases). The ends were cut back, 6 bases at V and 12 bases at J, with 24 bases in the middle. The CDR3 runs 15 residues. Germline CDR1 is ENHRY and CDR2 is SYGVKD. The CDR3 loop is CAISGQLGSGTGQFF. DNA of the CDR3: TGTGCCATCAGCGGCCAGTTGGGTTCAGGTACAGGGCAGTTCTTC.

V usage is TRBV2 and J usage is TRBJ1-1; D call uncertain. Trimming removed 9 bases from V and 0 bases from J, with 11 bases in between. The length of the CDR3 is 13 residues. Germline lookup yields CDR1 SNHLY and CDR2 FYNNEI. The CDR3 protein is CASSGDMNTEAFF. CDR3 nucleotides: TGTGCCAGTTCCGGGGATATGAACACTGAAGCTTTCTTT.

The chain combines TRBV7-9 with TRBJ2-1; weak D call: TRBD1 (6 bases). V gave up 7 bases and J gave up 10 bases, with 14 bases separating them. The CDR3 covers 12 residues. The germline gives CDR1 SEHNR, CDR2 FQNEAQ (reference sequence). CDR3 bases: TGTGCCAGCACTCTCGAAAGGGGGGAGCAGTTCTTC. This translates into CASTLERGEQFF.

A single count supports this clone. For the CDR3, the DNA is TGTGCCAGCAGCTCTCGGGGGCGCGGGAGGAGCGGCTCACCCCTCCACTTT. Its protein is CASSSRGRGRSGSPLHF. The J gene is TRBJ1-6, the V gene TRBV5-5; possible D gene TRBD1, 6 bases. CDR1 and CDR2 (germline): SGHKS, YYEKEE (reference sequence). This CDR3 has 17 residues. Trimming removed 3 bases at V and 10 bases at J, with 23 bases between.

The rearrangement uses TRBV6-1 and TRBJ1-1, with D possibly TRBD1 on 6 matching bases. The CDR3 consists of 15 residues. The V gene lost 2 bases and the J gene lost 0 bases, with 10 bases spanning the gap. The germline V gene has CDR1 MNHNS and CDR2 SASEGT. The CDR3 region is CASSELGGLNTEAFF. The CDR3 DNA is TGTGCCAGCAGTGAACTAGGGGGATTGAACACTGAAGCTTTCTTT.

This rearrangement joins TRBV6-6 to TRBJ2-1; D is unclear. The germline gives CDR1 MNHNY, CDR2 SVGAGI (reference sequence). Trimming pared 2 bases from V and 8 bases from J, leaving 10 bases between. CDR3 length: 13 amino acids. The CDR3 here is CASSYELGYEQFF. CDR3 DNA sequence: TGTGCCAGCAGTTACGAATTAGGGTATGAGCAGTTCTTC.

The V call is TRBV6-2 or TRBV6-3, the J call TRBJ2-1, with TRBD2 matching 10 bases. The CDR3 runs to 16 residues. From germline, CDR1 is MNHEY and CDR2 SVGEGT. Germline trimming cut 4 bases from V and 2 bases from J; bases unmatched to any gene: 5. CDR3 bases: TGTGCCAGCAGTTCTAGCGGGGGACACACCTACAATGAGCAGTTCTTC. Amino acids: CASSSSGGHTYNEQFF.

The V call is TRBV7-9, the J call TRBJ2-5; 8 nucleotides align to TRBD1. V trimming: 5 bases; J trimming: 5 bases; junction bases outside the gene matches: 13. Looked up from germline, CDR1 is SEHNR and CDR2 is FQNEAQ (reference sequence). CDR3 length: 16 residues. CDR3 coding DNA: TGTGCCAGCAGCGAACTTGGACAGGGATTATCTGAGACCCAGTACTTC. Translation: CASSELGQGLSETQYF. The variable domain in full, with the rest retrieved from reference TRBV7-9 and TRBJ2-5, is DTGVSQNPRHKITKRGQNVTFRCDPISEHNRLYWYRQTLGQGPEFLTYFQNEAQLEKSRLLSDRFSAERPKGSFSTLEIQRTEQGDSAMYLCASSELGQGLSETQYFGPGTRLLVL.

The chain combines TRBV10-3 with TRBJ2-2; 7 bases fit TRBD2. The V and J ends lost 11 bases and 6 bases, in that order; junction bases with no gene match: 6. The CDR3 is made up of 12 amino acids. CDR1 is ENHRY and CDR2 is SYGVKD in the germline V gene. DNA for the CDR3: TGTGCCGCCGGCGGGGGTTCCGGGGAGCTGTTTTTT. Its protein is CAAGGGSGELFF.

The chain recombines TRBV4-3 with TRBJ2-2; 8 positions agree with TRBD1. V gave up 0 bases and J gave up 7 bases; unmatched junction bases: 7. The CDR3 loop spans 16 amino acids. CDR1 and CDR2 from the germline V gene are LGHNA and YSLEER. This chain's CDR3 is CASSQDPGQVDGELFF. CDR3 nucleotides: TGCGCCAGCAGCCAAGATCCGGGACAGGTAGACGGGGAGCTGTTTTTT.

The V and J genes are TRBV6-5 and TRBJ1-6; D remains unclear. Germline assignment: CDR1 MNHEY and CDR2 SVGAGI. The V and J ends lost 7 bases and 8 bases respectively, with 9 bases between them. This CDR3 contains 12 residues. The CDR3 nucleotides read TGTGCCAGCACGAGGGTTTATTCACCCCTCCACTTT. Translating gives CASTRVYSPLHF.

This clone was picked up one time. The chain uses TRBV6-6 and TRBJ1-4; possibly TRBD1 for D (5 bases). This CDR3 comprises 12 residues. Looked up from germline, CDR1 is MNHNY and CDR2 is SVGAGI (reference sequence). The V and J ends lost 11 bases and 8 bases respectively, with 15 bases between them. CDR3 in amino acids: CASGEEGEKLFF. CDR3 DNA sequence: TGTGCCTCGGGGGAGGAAGGGGAAAAACTGTTTTTT.

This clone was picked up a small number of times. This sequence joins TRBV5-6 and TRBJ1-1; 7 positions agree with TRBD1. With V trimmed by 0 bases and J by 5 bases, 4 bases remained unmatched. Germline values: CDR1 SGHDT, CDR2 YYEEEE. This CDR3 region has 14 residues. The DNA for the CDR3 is TGTGCCAGCAGCTTGGGTACAGGGGTGACTGAAGCTTTCTTT. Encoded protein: CASSLGTGVTEAFF.